This T cell receptor (beta chain) appears in the sequencing data of a study of shared clonotypes between healthy human individuals. Worth noting for this clone: Its matching antigen is unknown.

Donors, without exception, were Caucasian adults residing in Nashville, Tennessee. Study results and caveats: Having only a few donors restricted how much genetic and exposure-history diversity was captured.

Unsorted PBMC contributed 250 to 300 ng DNA, about 30,000 T cell genomes, to each replicate PCR. Sequenced by immunoSEQ multiplex PCR; TCRdb stores in-frame clones only, minus some. Here the sample spans fewer than 550,000 clones, roughly 85% being singletons. Germline V lookup: CDR1 SGHRS, CDR2 YFSETQ. Unmatched junction bases numbered 13, after V lost 4 bases and J lost 4 bases. This CDR3 is 16 amino acids long. V and J are TRBV5-1 and TRBJ2-5, with 7 bases lining up with TRBD2. The TCR comes from a woman in her forties in good health. Some clones in this sample may be carry-over from other donors' samples. The sample consisted of PBMCs. The CDR3 bases are TGCGCCAGCAGCCCGATAGGCGCGGGAGTTTCAGAGACCCAGTACTTC. Translated, it gives CASSPIGAGVSETQYF.